This T cell receptor beta chain was sequenced during a study of identical twins. This CDR3 contains 13 residues. From germline, CDR1 is SGHRS and CDR2 YFSETQ. Trimming stripped 4 bases from V and 4 bases from J, with 9 bases between. The authors used template switching to add a universal primer site and gave cDNA unique molecular identifiers. TCRdb itself ran the 5' RACE reads through MiXCR, one entry per CDR3 protein. The sample holds 510,000 or so distinct CDR3 sequences, nearly 15% seen once. This clonotype was counted only a few times. The same data also went into a second study, on yellow fever vaccine responses in identical twins.

The clonotype originates from a woman between 18 and 29 years old in good health. The sample taken for sequencing was CD4+ T cells sorted from blood. J is TRBJ2-1 and V is TRBV5-1; D is unresolved. The CDR3 DNA is TGCGCCAGCAGCCGAGAAAGTTACAATGAGCAGTTCTTC. This encodes CASSRESYNEQFF. The complete variable domain, with remaining parts taken from reference TRBV5-1 and TRBJ2-1, reads KAGVTQTPRYLIKTRGQQVTLSCSPISGHRSVSWYQQTPGQGLQFLFEYFSETQRNKGNFPGRFSGRQFSNSRSEMNVSTLELGDSALYLCASSRESYNEQFFGPGTRLTVL.